This entry is about one TCR beta chain. The data were taken from a study of blood T cells in healthy people across ages. Next came a second PCR, run for about 7 to 12 cycles, which used a sample-barcoded 5' primer along with a J-beta primer mix. TCRdb called the 5' RACE reads again in MiXCR, with one record for every CDR3 protein. The sample has some 1.4 million distinct CDR3 sequences; around 39% are singletons. With 3 bases clipped from V and 6 bases from J, the junction kept 8 bases outside the gene matches. Germline lookup yields CDR1 MNHEY and CDR2 SMNVEV (reference sequence). CDR3 length: 15 amino acids.

The gene calls are TRBV27 and TRBJ2-1; 7 positions match TRBD2. The specimen was blood. The sequence came from a young woman in good health. The CDR3, as DNA: TGTGCCAGCAGTTTCGGGTCCAGGGAGGGCAATGAGCAGTTCTTC. Translating it yields CASSFGSREGNEQFF.